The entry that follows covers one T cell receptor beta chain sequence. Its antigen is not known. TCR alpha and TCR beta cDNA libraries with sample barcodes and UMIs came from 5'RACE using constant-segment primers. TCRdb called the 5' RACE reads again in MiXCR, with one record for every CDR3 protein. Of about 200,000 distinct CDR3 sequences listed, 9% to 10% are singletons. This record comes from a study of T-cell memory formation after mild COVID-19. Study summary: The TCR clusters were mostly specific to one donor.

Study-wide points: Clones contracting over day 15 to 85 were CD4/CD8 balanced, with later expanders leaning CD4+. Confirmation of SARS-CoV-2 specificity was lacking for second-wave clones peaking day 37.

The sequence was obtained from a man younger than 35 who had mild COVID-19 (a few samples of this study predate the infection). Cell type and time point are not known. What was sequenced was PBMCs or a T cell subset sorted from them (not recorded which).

CDR3 sequence (DNA): TGTGCCAGCAGCCCATACCTTATGGGTTCTATGCCCCCTGGCTACACCTTC. Amino acid sequence: CASSPYLMGSMPPGYTF. The J gene is TRBJ1-2, the V gene TRBV7-9; D gene ambiguous. Germline V lookup: CDR1 SEHNR, CDR2 FQNEAQ (reference sequence). The CDR3 runs to 17 residues. Trimming took 5 bases from V and 7 from J, leaving 26 bases between them. Combining the CDR3 with reference TRBV7-9 and TRBJ1-2 gives the whole variable domain DTGVSQNPRHKITKRGQNVTFRCDPISEHNRLYWYRQTLGQGPEFLTYFQNEAQLEKSRLLSDRFSAERPKGSFSTLEIQRTEQGDSAMYLCASSPYLMGSMPPGYTFGSGTRLTVV.